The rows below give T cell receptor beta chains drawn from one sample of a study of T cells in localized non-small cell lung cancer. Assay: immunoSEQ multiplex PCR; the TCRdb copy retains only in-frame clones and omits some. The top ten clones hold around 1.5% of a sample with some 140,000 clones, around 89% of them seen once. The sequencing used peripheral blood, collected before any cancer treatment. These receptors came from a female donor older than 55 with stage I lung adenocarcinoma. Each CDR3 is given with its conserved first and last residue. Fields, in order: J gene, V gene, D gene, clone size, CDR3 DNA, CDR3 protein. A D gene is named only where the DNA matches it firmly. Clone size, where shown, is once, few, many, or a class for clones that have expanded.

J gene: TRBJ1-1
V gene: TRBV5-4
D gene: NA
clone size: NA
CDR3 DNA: TGTGCCACTTCGGACGGTTTGAACACTGAAGCTTTCTTT
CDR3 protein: CATSDGLNTEAFF

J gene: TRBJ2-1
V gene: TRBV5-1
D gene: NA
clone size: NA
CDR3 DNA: TGCGCCAGCAGCTTCTCGTGGGGTGTAAATGAGCAGTTCTTC
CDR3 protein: CASSFSWGVNEQFF

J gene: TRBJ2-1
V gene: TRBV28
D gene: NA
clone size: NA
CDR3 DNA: TGTGCCAGCGGGGGTGGGAGCTCCTACAATGAGCAGTTCTTC
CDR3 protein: CASGGGSSYNEQFF

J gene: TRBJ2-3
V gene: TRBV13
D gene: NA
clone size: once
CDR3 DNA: TGTGCCAGCACCCTGAGATTCACAGATACGCAGTATTTT
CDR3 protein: CASTLRFTDTQYF

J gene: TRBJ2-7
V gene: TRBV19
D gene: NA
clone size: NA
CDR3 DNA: TGTGCCAGTAGTCCGGGCAGGAAGACCTACGAGCAGTACTTC
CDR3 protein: CASSPGRKTYEQYF

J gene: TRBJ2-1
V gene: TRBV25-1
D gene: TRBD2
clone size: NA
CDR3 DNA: TGTGCCGCCGGGGGCACTAGCGGGAGGGCCGGGGTGTTCAATGAGCAGTTCTTC
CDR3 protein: CAAGGTSGRAGVFNEQFF

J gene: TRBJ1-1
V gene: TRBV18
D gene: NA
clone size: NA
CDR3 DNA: TGTGCCAGCTCACCCGGTAACCCCCTGTTGGTCACTGAAGCTTTCTTT
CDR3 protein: CASSPGNPLLVTEAFF

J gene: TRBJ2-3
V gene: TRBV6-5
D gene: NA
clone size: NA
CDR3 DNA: TGTGCCAGCAGCAGGGGAGATACGCAGTATTTT
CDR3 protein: CASSRGDTQYF

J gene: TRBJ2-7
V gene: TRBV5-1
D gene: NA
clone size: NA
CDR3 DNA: TGCGCCAGCAGCTTGAACTACGAGCAGTACTTC
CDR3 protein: CASSLNYEQYF

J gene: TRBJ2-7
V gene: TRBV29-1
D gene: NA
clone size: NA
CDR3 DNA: TGCAGCGTTAAGCCTACGACAGTAAAGAGCTCCTACGAGCAGTACTTC
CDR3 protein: CSVKPTTVKSSYEQYF

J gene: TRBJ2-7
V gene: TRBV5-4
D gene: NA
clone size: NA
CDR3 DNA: TGTGCCAGCAGCCGGGACGTCTCCTACGAGCAGTACTTC
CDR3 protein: CASSRDVSYEQYF

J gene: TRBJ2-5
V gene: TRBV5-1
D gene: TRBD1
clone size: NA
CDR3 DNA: TGCGCCAGCAGCTTGGTGGGGACAGGGGGCGTAAAGACCCAGTACTTC
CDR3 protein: CASSLVGTGGVKTQYF

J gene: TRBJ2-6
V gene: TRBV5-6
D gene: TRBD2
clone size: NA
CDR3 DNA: TGTGCCAGCAGCTTACGGATTAGCGGGAGGGTCTCTGGGGCCAACGTCCTGACTTTC
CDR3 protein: CASSLRISGRVSGANVLTF

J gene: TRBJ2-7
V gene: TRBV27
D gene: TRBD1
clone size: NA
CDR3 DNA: TGTGCCAGCAGTCTCGGGACAGGGGGCGTTAAAAGGTACGAGCAGTACTTC
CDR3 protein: CASSLGTGGVKRYEQYF

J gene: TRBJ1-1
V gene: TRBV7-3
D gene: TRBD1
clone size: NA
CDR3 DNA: TGTGCCAGCAGCGCCAGGACAGGGCGAAACACTGAAGCTTTCTTT
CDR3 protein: CASSARTGRNTEAFF

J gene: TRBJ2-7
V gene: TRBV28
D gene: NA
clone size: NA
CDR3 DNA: TGTGCCAGCAGAACCCCGGGACTCGAAAGCTCCTACGAGCAGTACTTC
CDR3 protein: CASRTPGLESSYEQYF

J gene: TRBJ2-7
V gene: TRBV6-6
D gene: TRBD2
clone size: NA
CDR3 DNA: TGTGCCAGCAGTATCTATAGGGAGGGGCCGCCGGGGCAGTACTTC
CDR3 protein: CASSIYREGPPGQYF

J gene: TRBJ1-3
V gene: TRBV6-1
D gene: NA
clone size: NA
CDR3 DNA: TGTGCCAGCGAAAAAACAGGGTTCTCTGGAAACACCATATATTTT
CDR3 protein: CASEKTGFSGNTIYF

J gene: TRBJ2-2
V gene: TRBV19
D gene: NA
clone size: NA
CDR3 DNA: TGTGCCAGTAGTATAAGTAGGACCGGGGAGCTGTTTTTT
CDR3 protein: CASSISRTGELFF

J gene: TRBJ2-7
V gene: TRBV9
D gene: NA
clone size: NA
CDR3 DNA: TGTGCCAGCTCGACGGGAATCCCCTACGAGCAGTACTTC
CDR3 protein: CASSTGIPYEQYF

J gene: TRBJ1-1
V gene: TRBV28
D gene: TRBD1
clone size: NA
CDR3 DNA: TGTGCCAGCAGGACAGGGGGCACACTAACTGAAGCTTTCTTT
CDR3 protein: CASRTGGTLTEAFF

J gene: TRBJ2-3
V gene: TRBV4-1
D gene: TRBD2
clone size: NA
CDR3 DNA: TGCGCCAGCAGCAAACTAGCGGGAGTGTTGGATACGCAGTATTTT
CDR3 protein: CASSKLAGVLDTQYF

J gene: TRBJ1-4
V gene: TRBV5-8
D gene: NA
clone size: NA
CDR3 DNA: TGTGCCAGCAGCTTGGTGGCTGGGGCCGATGAAAAACTGTTTTTT
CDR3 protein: CASSLVAGADEKLFF

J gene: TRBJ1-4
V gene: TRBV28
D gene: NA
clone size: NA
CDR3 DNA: TGTGCCATCGGGCCGGGGGGGGCTAATGAAAAACTGTTTTTT
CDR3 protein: CAIGPGGANEKLFF

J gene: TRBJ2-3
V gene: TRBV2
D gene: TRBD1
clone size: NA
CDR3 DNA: TGTGCCAGCCGGGACAGGGGTTCAGATACGCAGTATTTT
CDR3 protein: CASRDRGSDTQYF

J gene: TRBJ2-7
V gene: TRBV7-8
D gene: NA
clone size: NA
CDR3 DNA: TGTGCCAGCAGCCCGACGTCCTACGAGCAGTACTTC
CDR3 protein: CASSPTSYEQYF

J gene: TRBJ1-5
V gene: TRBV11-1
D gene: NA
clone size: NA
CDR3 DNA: TGTGCCAGCAGCAGGACGGGGACCTCTCCCCAGCATTTT
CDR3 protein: CASSRTGTSPQHF